This T cell receptor (beta chain) was captured in a study of prognosis after radiotherapy for stage I lung cancer. Study background: Operability status for all non-small cell lung cancer patients was recorded as medically inoperable. The 10 to 15 male and several female patients were aged about 50 to 85, median around 78 years.

Two-round multiplex PCR on genomic DNA was the method by which TCR beta CDR3 was amplified. Every TRBV and TRBJ gene had its own specific primer in first-round PCR. TCRdb recomputed calls from the multiplex PCR reads with MiXCR, one row per CDR3 protein. The sample yields around 17,000 distinct CDR3 sequences, 25% to 35% seen once. Whole-study findings and limits: It was not determined whether the expanded TCR clones were tumor-specific.

CDR3 size: 17 residues. Germline lookup yields CDR1 SGHRS and CDR2 YFSETQ. With regard to this clonotype: Its antigen is as yet unknown. The junction shows a germline mismatch at one end, possibly a read error.

Sequenced here: PBMCs, sampled before or after stereotactic body radiation therapy (not recorded which). V is TRBV5-1 and J is TRBJ2-1; possibly TRBD2 for D (6 bases). The source of this sequence is a donor aged 50 or older with non-small cell lung cancer. This chain's CDR3 is CASSVTGDGSSYNEEFF. The DNA of the CDR3 is TGCGCCAGCAGCGTAACCGGTGACGGGAGCTCATACAATGAGGAGTTCTTC.